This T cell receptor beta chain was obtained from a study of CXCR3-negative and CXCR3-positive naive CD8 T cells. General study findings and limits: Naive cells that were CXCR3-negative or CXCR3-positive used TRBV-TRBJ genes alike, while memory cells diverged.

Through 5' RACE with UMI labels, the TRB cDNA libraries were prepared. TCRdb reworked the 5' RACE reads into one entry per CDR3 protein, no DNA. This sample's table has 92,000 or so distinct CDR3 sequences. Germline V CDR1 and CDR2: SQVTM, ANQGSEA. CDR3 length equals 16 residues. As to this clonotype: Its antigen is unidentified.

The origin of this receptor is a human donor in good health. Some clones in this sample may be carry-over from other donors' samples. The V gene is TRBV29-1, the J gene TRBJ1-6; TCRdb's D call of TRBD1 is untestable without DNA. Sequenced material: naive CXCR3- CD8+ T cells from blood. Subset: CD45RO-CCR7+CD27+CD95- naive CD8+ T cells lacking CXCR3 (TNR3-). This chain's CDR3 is CSVEDLGTDYNSPLHF.